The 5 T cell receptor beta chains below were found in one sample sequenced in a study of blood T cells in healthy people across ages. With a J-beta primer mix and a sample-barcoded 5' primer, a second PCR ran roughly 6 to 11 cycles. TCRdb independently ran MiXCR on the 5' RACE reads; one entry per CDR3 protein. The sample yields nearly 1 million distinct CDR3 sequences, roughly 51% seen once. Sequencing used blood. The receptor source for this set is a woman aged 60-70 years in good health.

CDR3 residues: CASSQDRAGNQPQHF. For the CDR3, the DNA is TGTGCCAGCAGCCAAGACAGGGCGGGCAATCAGCCCCAGCATTTT. V and J are TRBV3-1 and TRBJ1-5, with D perhaps TRBD1 (5 bases). Germline CDR1 is LGHDT and CDR2 is YNNKEL (reference sequence). Trimming removed 0 bases at V and 2 bases at J, with 8 bases between. The length of the CDR3 is 15 residues.

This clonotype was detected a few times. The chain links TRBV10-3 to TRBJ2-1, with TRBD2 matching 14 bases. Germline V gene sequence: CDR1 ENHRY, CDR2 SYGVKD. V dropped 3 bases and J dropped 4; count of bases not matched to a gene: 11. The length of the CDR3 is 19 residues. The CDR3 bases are TGTGCCATCAGTGATCCGACTAGCGGGAGGGCCCTCGGGTACAATGAGCAGTTCTTC. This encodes CAISDPTSGRALGYNEQFF.

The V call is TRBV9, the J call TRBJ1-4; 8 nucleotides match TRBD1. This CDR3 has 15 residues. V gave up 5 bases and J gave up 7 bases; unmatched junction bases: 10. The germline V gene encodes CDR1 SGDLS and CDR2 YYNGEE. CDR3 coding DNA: TGTGCCAGCAGTACTCGGACAGGGCTAGGTGAAAAACTGTTTTTT. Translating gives CASSTRTGLGEKLFF.

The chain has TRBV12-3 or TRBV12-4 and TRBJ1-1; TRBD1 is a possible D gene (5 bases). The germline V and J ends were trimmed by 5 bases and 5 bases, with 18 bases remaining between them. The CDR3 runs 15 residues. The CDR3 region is CASSPLSMGRTEAFF. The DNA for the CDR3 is TGTGCCAGCAGTCCCCTCAGCATGGGGCGGACTGAAGCTTTCTTT.

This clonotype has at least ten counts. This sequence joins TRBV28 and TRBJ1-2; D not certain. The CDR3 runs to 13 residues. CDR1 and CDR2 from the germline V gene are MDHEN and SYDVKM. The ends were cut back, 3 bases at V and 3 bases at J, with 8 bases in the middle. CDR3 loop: CASSFGEHYGYTF. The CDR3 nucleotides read TGTGCCAGCAGTTTTGGGGAACACTATGGCTACACCTTC.